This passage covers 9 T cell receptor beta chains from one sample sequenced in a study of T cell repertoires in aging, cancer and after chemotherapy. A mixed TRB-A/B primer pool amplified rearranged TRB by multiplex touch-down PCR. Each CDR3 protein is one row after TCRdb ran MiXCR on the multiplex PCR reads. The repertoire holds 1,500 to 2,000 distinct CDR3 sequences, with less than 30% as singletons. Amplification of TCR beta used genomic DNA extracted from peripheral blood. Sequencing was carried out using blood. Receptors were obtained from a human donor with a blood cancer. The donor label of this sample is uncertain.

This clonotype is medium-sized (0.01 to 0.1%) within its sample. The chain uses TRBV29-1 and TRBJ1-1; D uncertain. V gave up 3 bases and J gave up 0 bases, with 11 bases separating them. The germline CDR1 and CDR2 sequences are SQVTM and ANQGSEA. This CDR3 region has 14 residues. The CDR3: CSVDLSTMNTEAFF. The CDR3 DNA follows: TGCAGCGTTGATTTGTCGACAATGAACACTGAAGCTTTCTTT.

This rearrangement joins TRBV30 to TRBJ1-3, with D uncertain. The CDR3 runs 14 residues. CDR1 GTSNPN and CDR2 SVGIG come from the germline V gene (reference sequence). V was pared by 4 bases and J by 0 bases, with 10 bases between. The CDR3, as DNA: TGTGCCTGGACGGTTTGGGGCTCTGGAAACACCATATATTTT. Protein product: CAWTVWGSGNTIYF.

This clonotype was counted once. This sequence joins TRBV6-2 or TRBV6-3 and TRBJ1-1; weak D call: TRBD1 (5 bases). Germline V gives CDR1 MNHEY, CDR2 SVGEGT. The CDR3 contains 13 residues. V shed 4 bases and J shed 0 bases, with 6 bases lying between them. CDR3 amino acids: CASSWGMNTEAFF. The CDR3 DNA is TGTGCCAGCAGTTGGGGCATGAACACTGAAGCTTTCTTT.

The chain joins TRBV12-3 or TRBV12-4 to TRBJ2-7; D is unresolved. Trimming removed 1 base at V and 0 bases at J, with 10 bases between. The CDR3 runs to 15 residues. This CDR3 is CASSLDLISSYEQYF. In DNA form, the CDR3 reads TGTGCCAGCAGTTTAGACTTGATTAGCTCCTACGAGCAGTACTTC.

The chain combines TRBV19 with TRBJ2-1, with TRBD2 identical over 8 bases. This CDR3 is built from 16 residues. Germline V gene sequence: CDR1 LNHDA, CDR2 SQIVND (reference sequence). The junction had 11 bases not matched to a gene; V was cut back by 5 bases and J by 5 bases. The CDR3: CASSPLLAGGHNEQFF. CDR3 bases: TGTGCCAGTAGTCCATTATTGGCGGGAGGTCACAATGAGCAGTTCTTC.

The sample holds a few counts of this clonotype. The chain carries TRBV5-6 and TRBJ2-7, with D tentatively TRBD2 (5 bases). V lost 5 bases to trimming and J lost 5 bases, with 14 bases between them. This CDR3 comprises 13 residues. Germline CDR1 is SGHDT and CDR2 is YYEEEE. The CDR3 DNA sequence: TGTGCCAGCAGTCGAGGGCTTTTCGACGAGCAGTACTTC. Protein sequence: CASSRGLFDEQYF. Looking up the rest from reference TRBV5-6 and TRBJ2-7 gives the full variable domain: DAGVTQSPTHLIKTRGQQVTLRCSPKSGHDTVSWYQQALGQGPQFIFQYYEEEERQRGNFPDRFSGHQFPNYSSELNVNALLLGDSALYLCASSRGLFDEQYFGPGTRLTVT.

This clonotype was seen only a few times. Written as DNA, the CDR3 is TGTGCCAGCTCACGGGGGACCGGCCCTTACAATGAGCAGTTCTTC. It translates to CASSRGTGPYNEQFF. The rearrangement uses TRBV18 and TRBJ2-1; D may match TRBD1 or TRBD2 (5 bases each). Between the trimmed V and J ends, which lost 4 bases and 4 bases, there was a span of 14 bases. CDR1 is KGHSH and CDR2 is LQKENI in the germline V gene. The length of the CDR3 is 15 residues.

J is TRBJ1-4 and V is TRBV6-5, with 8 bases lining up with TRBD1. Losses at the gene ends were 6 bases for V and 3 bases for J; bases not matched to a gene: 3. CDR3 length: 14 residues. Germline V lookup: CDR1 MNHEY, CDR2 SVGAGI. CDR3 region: CASRPGQANEKLFF. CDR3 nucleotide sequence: TGTGCCAGCAGGCCGGGACAGGCTAATGAAAAACTGTTTTTT.

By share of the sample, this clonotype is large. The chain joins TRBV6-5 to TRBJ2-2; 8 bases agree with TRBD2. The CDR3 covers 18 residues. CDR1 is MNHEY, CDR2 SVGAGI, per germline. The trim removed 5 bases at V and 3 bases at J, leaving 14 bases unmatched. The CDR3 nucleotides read TGTGCCAGCAGTCCAACCTTTAGCGGGGCGAGGCACACCGGGGAGCTGTTTTTT. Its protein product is CASSPTFSGARHTGELFF.